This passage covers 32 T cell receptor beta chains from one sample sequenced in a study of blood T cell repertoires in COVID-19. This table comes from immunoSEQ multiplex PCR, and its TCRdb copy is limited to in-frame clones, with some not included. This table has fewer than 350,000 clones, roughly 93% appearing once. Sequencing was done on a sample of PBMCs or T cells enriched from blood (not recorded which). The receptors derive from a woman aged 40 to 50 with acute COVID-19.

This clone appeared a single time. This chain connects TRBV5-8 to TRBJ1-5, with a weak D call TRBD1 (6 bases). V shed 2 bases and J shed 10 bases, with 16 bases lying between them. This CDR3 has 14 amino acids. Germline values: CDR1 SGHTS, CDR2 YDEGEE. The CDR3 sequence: CASSLGQSFGPQHF. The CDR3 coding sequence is TGTGCCAGCAGCTTAGGACAGTCCTTCGGACCCCAGCATTTT.

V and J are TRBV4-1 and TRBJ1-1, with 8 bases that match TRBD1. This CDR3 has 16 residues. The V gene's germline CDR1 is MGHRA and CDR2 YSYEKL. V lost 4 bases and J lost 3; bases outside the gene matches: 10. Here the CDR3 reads CASSPVVRGLDTEAFF. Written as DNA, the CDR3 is TGCGCCAGCAGCCCAGTCGTCAGGGGGCTTGACACTGAAGCTTTCTTT.

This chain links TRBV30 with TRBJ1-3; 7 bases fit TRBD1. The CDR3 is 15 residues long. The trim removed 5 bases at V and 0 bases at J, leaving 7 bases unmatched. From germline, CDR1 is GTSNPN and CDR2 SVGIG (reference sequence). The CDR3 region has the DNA TGTGCCTGGGGGAGGGGGCCCAGCTCTGGAAACACCATATATTTT. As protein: CAWGRGPSSGNTIYF.

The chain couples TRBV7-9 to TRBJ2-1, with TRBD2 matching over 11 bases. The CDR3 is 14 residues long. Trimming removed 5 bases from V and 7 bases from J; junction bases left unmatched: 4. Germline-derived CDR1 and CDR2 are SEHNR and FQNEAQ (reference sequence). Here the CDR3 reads CASSLSSGGNEQFF. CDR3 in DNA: TGTGCCAGCAGCCTGTCTAGCGGGGGGAATGAGCAGTTCTTC. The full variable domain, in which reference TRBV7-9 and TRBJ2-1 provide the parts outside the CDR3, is DTGVSQNPRHKITKRGQNVTFRCDPISEHNRLYWYRQTLGQGPEFLTYFQNEAQLEKSRLLSDRFSAERPKGSFSTLEIQRTEQGDSAMYLCASSLSSGGNEQFFGPGTRLTVL.

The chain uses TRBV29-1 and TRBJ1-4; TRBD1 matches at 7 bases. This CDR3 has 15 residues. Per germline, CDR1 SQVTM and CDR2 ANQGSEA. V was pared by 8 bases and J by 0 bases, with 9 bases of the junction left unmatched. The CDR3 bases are TGCAGCATAAGGGGGCGGGGTGCAACTAATGAAAAACTGTTTTTT. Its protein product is CSIRGRGATNEKLFF.

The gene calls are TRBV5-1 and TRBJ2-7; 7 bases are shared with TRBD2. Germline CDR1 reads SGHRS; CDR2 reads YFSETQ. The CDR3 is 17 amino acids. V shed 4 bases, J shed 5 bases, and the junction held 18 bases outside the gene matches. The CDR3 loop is CASSLLSGTLLNHEQYF. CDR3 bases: TGCGCCAGCAGCCTGCTGAGCGGGACTCTCTTAAACCACGAGCAGTACTTC.

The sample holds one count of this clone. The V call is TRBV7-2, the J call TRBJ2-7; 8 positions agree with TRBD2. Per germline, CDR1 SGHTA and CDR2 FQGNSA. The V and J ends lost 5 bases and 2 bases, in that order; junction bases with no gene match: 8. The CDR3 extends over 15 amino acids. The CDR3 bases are TGTGCCAGCAGCATCACGGGACTAGACGCCTACGAGCAGTACTTC. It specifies CASSITGLDAYEQYF. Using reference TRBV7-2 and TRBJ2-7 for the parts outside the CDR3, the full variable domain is GAGVSQSPSNKVTEKGKDVELRCDPISGHTALYWYRQSLGQGLEFLIYFQGNSAPDKSGLPSDRFSAERTGGSVSTLTIQRTQQEDSAVYLCASSITGLDAYEQYFGPGTRLTVT.

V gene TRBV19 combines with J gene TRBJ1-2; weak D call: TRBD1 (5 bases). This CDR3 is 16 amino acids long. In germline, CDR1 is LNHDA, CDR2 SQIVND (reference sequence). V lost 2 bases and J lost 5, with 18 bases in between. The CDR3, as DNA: TGTGCCAGTAGTATACCCTCGACAGAATTACTATATGGCTACACCTTC. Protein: CASSIPSTELLYGYTF.

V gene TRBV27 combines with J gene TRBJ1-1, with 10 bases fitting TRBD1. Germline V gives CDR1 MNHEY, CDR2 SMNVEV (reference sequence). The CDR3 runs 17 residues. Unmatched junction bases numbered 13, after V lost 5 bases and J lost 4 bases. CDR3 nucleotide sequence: TGTGCCAGCAGTCGAGGGACAGGGGATGCGTGTAGCACTGAAGCTTTCTTT. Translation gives CASSRGTGDACSTEAFF.

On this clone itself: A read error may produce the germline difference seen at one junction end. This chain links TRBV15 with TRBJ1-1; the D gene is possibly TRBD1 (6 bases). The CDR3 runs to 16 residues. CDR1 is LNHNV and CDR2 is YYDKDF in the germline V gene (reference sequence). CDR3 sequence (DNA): TGTGCCACCAGCAGAGAAGGGACACTGGGGAACCCTGAAGCTTTCTTT. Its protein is CATSREGTLGNPEAFF.

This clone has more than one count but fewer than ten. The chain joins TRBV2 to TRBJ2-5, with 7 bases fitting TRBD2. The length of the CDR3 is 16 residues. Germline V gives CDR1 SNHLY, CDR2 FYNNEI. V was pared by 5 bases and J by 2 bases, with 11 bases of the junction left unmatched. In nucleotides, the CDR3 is TGTGCCAGCAGTTTGGGGGGGGGAGCGGGACAAGAGACCCAGTACTTC. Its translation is CASSLGGGAGQETQYF. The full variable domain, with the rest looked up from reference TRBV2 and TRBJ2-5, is EPEVTQTPSHQVTQMGQEVILRCVPISNHLYFYWYRQILGQKVEFLVSFYNNEISEKSEIFDDQFSVERPDGSNFTLKIRSTKLEDSAMYFCASSLGGGAGQETQYFGPGTRLLVL.

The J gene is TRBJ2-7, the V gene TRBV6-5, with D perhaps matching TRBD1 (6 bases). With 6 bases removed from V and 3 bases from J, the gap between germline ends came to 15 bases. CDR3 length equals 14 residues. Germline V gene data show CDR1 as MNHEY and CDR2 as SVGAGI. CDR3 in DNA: TGTGCCAGCAGCTGGGACACTCGGAGCTACGAGCAGTACTTC. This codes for CASSWDTRSYEQYF.

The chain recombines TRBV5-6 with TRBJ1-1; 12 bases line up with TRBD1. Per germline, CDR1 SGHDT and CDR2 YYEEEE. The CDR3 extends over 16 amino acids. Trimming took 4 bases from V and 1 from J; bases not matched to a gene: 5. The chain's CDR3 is CASSPGTGGTNTEAFF. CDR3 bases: TGTGCCAGCAGCCCTGGGACAGGGGGCACGAACACTGAAGCTTTCTTT.

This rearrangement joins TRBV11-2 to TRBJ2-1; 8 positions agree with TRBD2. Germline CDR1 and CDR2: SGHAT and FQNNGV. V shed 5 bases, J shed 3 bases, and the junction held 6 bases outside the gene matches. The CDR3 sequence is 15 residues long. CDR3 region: CASSPAGEGYNEQFF. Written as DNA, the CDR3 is TGTGCCAGCAGCCCAGCGGGAGAGGGCTACAATGAGCAGTTCTTC.

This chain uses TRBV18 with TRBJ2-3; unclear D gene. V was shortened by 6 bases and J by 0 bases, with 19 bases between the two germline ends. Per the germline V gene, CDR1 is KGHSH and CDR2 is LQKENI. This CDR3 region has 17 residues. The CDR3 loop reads CASSQTGSAASTDTQYF. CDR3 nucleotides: TGTGCCAGCTCCCAGACCGGCTCGGCGGCTAGCACAGATACGCAGTATTTT.

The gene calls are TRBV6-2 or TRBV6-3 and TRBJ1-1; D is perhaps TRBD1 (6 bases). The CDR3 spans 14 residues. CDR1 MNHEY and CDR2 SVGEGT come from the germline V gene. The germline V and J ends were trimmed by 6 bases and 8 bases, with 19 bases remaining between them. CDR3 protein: CASSPLGGGAEAFF. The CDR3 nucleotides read TGTGCCAGCAGCCCGCTTGGCGGGGGCGCCGAAGCTTTCTTT.

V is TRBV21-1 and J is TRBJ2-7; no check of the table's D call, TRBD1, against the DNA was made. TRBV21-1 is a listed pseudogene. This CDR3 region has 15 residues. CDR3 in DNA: TGTGCCAGCAGCAAAGGTAGGGACAGAGCCTACGAGCAGTACTTC. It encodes CASSKGRDRAYEQYF.

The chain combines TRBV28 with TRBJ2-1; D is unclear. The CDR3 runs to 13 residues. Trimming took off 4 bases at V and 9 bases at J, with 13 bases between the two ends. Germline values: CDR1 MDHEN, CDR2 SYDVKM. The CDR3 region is CASSSKPWAEQFF. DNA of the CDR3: TGTGCCAGCAGTTCAAAACCTTGGGCTGAGCAGTTCTTC.

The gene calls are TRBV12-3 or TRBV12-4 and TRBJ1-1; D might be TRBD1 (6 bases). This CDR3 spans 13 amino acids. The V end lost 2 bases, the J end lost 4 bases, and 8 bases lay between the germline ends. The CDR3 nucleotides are TGTGCCAGCAGTTTATGGGACACCACTGAAGCTTTCTTT. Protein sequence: CASSLWDTTEAFF.

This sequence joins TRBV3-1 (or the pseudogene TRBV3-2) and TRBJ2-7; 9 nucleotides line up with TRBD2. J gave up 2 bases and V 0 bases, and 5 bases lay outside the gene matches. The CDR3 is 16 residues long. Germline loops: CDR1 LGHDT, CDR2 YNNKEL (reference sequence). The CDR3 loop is CASSQDSSGAPYEQYF. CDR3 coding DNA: TGTGCCAGCAGCCAAGATTCTAGCGGGGCCCCCTACGAGCAGTACTTC.

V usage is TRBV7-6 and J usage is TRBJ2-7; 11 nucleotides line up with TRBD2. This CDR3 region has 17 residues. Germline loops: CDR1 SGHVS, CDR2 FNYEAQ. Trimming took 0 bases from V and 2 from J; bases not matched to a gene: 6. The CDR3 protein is CASSLAGTSGLPYEQYF. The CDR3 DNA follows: TGTGCCAGCAGCTTAGCGGGGACTAGCGGTCTTCCCTACGAGCAGTACTTC.

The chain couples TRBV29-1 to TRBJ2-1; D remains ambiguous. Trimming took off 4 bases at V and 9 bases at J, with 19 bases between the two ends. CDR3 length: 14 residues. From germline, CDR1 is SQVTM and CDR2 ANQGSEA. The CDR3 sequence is CSVGLRFSSGEQFF. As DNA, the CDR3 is TGCAGCGTTGGCCTTCGGTTTAGCTCTGGTGAGCAGTTCTTC.

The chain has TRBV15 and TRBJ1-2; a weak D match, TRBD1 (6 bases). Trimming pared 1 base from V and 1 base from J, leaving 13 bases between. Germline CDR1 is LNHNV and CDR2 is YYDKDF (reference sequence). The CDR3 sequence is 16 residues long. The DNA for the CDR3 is TGTGCCACCAGCAGAGGGGGGCATGTAATTAACTATGGCTACACCTTC. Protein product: CATSRGGHVINYGYTF.

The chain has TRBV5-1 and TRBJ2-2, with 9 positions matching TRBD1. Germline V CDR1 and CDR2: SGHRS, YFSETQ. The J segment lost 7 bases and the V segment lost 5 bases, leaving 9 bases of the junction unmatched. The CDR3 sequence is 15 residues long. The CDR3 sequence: CASRATGGAGGELFF. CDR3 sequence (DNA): TGCGCCAGCAGAGCAACAGGGGGCGCCGGCGGGGAGCTGTTTTTT.

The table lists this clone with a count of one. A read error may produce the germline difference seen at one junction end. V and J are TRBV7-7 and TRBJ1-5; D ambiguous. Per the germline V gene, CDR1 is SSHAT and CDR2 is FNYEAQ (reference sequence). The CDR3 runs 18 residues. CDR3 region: CASSDIPPEVRYFSPQHF. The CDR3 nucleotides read TGTGCTAGCAGCGACATCCCCCCGGAGGTCCGGTATTTCAGTCCCCAGCATTTT.

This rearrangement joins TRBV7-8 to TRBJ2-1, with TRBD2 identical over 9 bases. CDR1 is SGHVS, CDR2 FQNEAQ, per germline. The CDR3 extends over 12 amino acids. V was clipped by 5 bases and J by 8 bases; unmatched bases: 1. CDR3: CASSRGGDEQFF. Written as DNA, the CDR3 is TGTGCCAGCAGCCGCGGGGGGGATGAGCAGTTCTTC.

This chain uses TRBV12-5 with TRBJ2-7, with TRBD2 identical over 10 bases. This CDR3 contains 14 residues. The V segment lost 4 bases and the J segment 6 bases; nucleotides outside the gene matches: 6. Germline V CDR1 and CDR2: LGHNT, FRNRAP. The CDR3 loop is CASGSGTSVVEQYF. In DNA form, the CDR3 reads TGTGCTAGTGGTTCCGGGACTAGCGTCGTCGAGCAGTACTTC. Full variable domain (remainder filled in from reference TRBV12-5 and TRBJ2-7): DARVTQTPRHKVTEMGQEVTMRCQPILGHNTVFWYRQTMMQGLELLAYFRNRAPLDDSGMPKDRFSAEMPDATLATLKIQPSEPRDSAVYFCASGSGTSVVEQYFGPGTRLTVT.

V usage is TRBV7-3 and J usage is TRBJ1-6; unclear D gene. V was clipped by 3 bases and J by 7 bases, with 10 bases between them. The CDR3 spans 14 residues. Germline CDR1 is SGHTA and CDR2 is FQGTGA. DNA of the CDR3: TGTGCCAGCAGCTTCGGACTGGCGAATTCACCCCTCCACTTT. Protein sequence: CASSFGLANSPLHF.

The CDR3 here is CASVTSGGSYEQYF. CDR3 sequence (DNA): TGTGCCAGTGTGACTAGCGGGGGGTCCTACGAGCAGTACTTC. The chain is built from TRBV21-1 and TRBJ2-7; TRBD2, the table's D call, was not compared with the DNA. TRBV21-1 is a pseudogene locus. CDR3 length: 14 residues.

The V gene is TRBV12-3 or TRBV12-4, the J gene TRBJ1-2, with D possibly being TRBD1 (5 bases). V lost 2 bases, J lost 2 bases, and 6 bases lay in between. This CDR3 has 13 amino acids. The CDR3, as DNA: TGTGCCAGCAGTTTACCAGGGAACTATGGCTACACCTTC. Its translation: CASSLPGNYGYTF.

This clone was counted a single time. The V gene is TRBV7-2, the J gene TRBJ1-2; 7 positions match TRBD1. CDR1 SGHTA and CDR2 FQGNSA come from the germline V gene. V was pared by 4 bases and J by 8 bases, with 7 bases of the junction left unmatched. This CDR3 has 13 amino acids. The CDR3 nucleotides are TGTGCCAGCAGCTCGACAGGGTTAATCGGCTACACCTTC. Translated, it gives CASSSTGLIGYTF.

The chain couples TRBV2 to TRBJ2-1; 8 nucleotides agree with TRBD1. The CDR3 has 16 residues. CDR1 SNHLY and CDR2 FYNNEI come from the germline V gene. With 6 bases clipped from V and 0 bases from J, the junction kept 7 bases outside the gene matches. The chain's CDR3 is CASSPRGQSSYNEQFF. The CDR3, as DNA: TGTGCCAGCAGCCCCAGGGGGCAGAGCTCCTACAATGAGCAGTTCTTC. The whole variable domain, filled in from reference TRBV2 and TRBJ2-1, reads EPEVTQTPSHQVTQMGQEVILRCVPISNHLYFYWYRQILGQKVEFLVSFYNNEISEKSEIFDDQFSVERPDGSNFTLKIRSTKLEDSAMYFCASSPRGQSSYNEQFFGPGTRLTVL.